The clone carrying this T cell receptor (beta chain) was detected many times. Other DNA sequences in the same sample also yield this CDR3. The CDR3 extends over 11 amino acids. Trimming took 1 base from V and 3 from J, leaving 2 bases between them. Germline lookup yields CDR1 SGHRS and CDR2 YFSETQ. Authors' methods: Filtering differed since immunoSEQ provided only junctions, with no quality scores. The repertoire was sequenced with immunoSEQ multiplex PCR; TCRdb's copy has only in-frame clones and lacks some. V, J and clone size reflect that table, while D and trimming were determined from the DNA. Here the sample spans roughly 1,000,000 clones, 70% to 80% being singletons. The source of the sample is a study of shared clonotypes between healthy human individuals. Study in general: CD8 memory received one plate per donor, CD8 naive two, CD4 memory three and CD4 naive three.

Donors, healthy HIV-negative adults, lacked recent acute infections or vaccinations. Memory CD4+ cells were the fraction left after CD45RA+ naive selection. The V and J genes are TRBV5-1 and TRBJ2-7; D remains ambiguous. This TCR came from a man aged 18 to 30 in good health. Some clones in this sample may be carry-over from other donors' samples. Sequencing input: memory CD4+ T cells from PBMCs. This sample's subset: CD45RA-negative fraction. The CDR3 DNA follows: TGCGCCAGCAGCTTGAACTACGAGCAGTACTTC. Translated, it gives CASSLNYEQYF.